Below are 26 T cell receptor beta chains sequenced from a single sample in a study of blood T cell repertoires in COVID-19. TCRdb keeps only in-frame clones here, not all; method: immunoSEQ multiplex PCR. This table holds 150,000 to 200,000 clones, over 75% found once. Sequencing used PBMCs or T cells enriched from blood (not recorded which). The receptors derive from a middle-aged man who had recovered from COVID-19.

The CDR3 DNA reads TGCGCCAGCAGCTTGTGGCCCCAGGGAACGGGAAACACCATATATTTT. Translating it yields CASSLWPQGTGNTIYF. J is TRBJ1-3 and V is TRBV5-1, with a weak D call TRBD1 (5 bases). CDR1 is SGHRS and CDR2 is YFSETQ in the germline V gene. V gave up 1 base and J gave up 4 bases, with 15 bases separating them. The CDR3 runs 16 residues.

This clone was seen more than once but under ten times. The J gene is TRBJ1-5, the V gene TRBV2; 7 bases line up with TRBD1. V was pared by 4 bases and J by 6 bases, with 9 bases of the junction left unmatched. CDR3 length equals 15 residues. Looked up from germline, CDR1 is SNHLY and CDR2 is FYNNEI. CDR3 nucleotide sequence: TGTGCCAGCAGTGTAGACAGGGATGGAGGTCAGCCCCAGCATTTT. This encodes CASSVDRDGGQPQHF. Filled out from reference TRBV2 and TRBJ1-5, the complete variable domain reads EPEVTQTPSHQVTQMGQEVILRCVPISNHLYFYWYRQILGQKVEFLVSFYNNEISEKSEIFDDQFSVERPDGSNFTLKIRSTKLEDSAMYFCASSVDRDGGQPQHFGDGTRLSIL.

This clone has a single count. The J gene is TRBJ1-5, the V gene TRBV6-5; 9 bases are a match to TRBD1. The V gene end was trimmed by 5 bases and the J gene end by 6 bases; junction bases not matched to a gene: 8. This CDR3 has 15 amino acids. Per the germline V gene, CDR1 is MNHEY and CDR2 is SVGAGI. The CDR3 reads CASSLGTGSGQPQHF. CDR3 DNA: TGTGCCAGCAGTCTTGGGACAGGGAGTGGTCAGCCCCAGCATTTT.

This chain links TRBV7-9 with TRBJ1-1; possible D gene TRBD1, 6 bases. Germline V gene lookup returns CDR1 SEHNR and CDR2 FQNEAQ (reference sequence). V lost 4 bases and J lost 1, with 10 bases in between. CDR3 length: 14 amino acids. The CDR3 DNA is TGTGCCAGCAGCTCCTGGACAGCGAACACTGAAGCTTTCTTT. Its protein is CASSSWTANTEAFF.

This clone was counted a few times. Here the CDR3 reads CASSLQPSGDQETQYF. CDR3 in DNA: TGCGCCAGCAGCCTGCAGCCTAGCGGGGATCAAGAGACCCAGTACTTC. V usage is TRBV5-1 and J usage is TRBJ2-5; 9 nucleotides line up with TRBD2. Germline V gene data show CDR1 as SGHRS and CDR2 as YFSETQ. Losses at the gene ends were 4 bases for V and 2 bases for J; bases not matched to a gene: 9. This CDR3 spans 16 amino acids.

This chain links TRBV5-1 with TRBJ1-4, with TRBD1 as a possible D gene (5 bases). The CDR3 is 14 residues long. The germline gives CDR1 SGHRS, CDR2 YFSETQ. The V and J ends lost 4 bases and 2 bases respectively, with 9 bases between them. The CDR3: CASSDDSTNEKLFF. The CDR3 coding sequence is TGCGCCAGCAGCGACGACAGTACTAATGAAAAACTGTTTTTT.

The V gene is TRBV2, the J gene TRBJ2-1, with a tentative D call TRBD2 (6 bases). The V end was cut by 4 bases, the J end by 9 bases, with 19 bases between. This CDR3 contains 15 residues. CDR1 and CDR2 from the germline V gene are SNHLY and FYNNEI. Here the CDR3 reads CASSVALARRSEQFF. As DNA, the CDR3 is TGTGCCAGCAGTGTGGCGCTAGCGAGGCGGTCTGAGCAGTTCTTC. Based on the CDR3 plus reference TRBV2 and TRBJ2-1, the full variable domain is EPEVTQTPSHQVTQMGQEVILRCVPISNHLYFYWYRQILGQKVEFLVSFYNNEISEKSEIFDDQFSVERPDGSNFTLKIRSTKLEDSAMYFCASSVALARRSEQFFGPGTRLTVL.

The sample holds a few counts of this clone. The junction and the germline gene differ at one end; a read error may be behind it. The chain carries TRBV25-1 and TRBJ1-4, with D perhaps matching TRBD1 (6 bases). The CDR3 length is 14 residues. In germline, CDR1 is MGHDK, CDR2 SYGVNS. The CDR3 bases are TGTGCCAGCCCCGAAGGGGGAGCAAATGGAAAACTGTTTTTT. It translates to CASPEGGANGKLFF.

The chain carries TRBV12-3 or TRBV12-4 and TRBJ1-2, with D possibly TRBD1 on 5 matching bases. The CDR3 extends over 13 amino acids. V lost 8 bases and J lost 6, with 16 bases in between. The CDR3 spells CASGSMGGNGYTF. The CDR3, as DNA: TGTGCCAGCGGCTCCATGGGGGGGAATGGCTACACCTTC.

In this sample, this clone turned up once. This chain links TRBV13 with TRBJ2-1; weak D call: TRBD1 (5 bases). The CDR3 contains 16 residues. Germline CDR1 and CDR2: PRHDT and FYEKMQ (reference sequence). With 4 bases removed from V and 0 bases from J, the gap between germline ends came to 13 bases. CDR3 DNA sequence: TGTGCCAGCAGCTCCCCCGACAGAAGCTCCTACAATGAGCAGTTCTTC. It translates to CASSSPDRSSYNEQFF.

This clone was counted a single time. V is TRBV30 and J is TRBJ1-2; the D is unclear. The V and J ends lost 0 bases and 8 bases respectively, with 16 bases between them. This CDR3 has 14 residues. In germline, CDR1 is GTSNPN, CDR2 SVGIG (reference sequence). In DNA, the CDR3 is TGTGCCTGGAGTGTACAAGAACCGCCCCGCGGCTACACCTTC. Protein: CAWSVQEPPRGYTF. Together with reference TRBV30 and TRBJ1-2, the CDR3 gives the full variable domain: SQTIHQWPATLVQPVGSPLSLECTVEGTSNPNLYWYRQAAGRGLQLLFYSVGIGQISSEVPQNLSASRPQDRQFILSSKKLLLSDSGFYLCAWSVQEPPRGYTFGSGTRLTVV.

This clone has just one count. The rearrangement uses TRBV2 and TRBJ1-5; 7 nucleotides agree with TRBD1. The CDR3 contains 13 residues. J lost 4 bases, V lost 5 bases, and 2 bases had no gene match. CDR1 is SNHLY, CDR2 FYNNEI, per germline. CDR3 sequence: CASSLDRNQPQHF. The CDR3, as DNA: TGTGCCAGCAGTTTGGACAGGAATCAGCCCCAGCATTTT.

J is TRBJ2-1 and V is TRBV5-1; 7 positions match TRBD1. Per germline, CDR1 SGHRS and CDR2 YFSETQ. There are 17 residues in the CDR3. The trim removed 5 bases at V and 3 bases at J, leaving 14 bases unmatched. The CDR3 DNA reads as TGCGCCAGCAGTCCAAATTCCGGGACAGCGAGCTACAATGAGCAGTTCTTC. Translated, it gives CASSPNSGTASYNEQFF.

This chain connects TRBV28 to TRBJ1-1; the match to TRBD1 covers 7 bases. This CDR3 is built from 15 residues. Germline V lookup: CDR1 MDHEN, CDR2 SYDVKM. The V segment lost 6 bases and the J segment 6 bases; nucleotides outside the gene matches: 13. The CDR3 sequence is CASSPSRGRGAEAFF. The CDR3 bases are TGTGCCAGCAGCCCCTCTAGGGGGCGCGGAGCTGAAGCTTTCTTT.

V and J are TRBV7-9 and TRBJ1-2; D perhaps matches TRBD1 (6 bases). The ends were cut back, 5 bases at V and 4 bases at J, with 17 bases in the middle. The germline CDR1 and CDR2 sequences are SEHNR and FQNEAQ (reference sequence). The CDR3 is 15 residues long. The CDR3 is CASSGPWGQVYGYTF. The CDR3 coding sequence is TGTGCCAGCAGCGGCCCGTGGGGGCAGGTCTATGGCTACACCTTC.

The genes are TRBV5-4 and TRBJ2-1; a weak D match, TRBD1 (6 bases). V gave up 0 bases and J gave up 7 bases, with 8 bases separating them. Germline assignment: CDR1 SGHNT and CDR2 YYREEE (reference sequence). The CDR3 runs 13 residues. The CDR3 coding sequence is TGTGCCAGCAGCTTGGACAGGGTGAATGAGCAGTTCTTC. Its translation is CASSLDRVNEQFF.

The J gene is TRBJ2-5, the V gene TRBV6-5; D may be TRBD2 (6 bases). The V gene lost 4 bases and the J gene lost 4 bases, with 13 bases spanning the gap. The CDR3 spans 14 residues. Germline V gives CDR1 MNHEY, CDR2 SVGAGI. Here the CDR3 reads CASSWDAGRETQYF. CDR3 nucleotides: TGTGCCAGCAGTTGGGACGCGGGAAGAGAGACCCAGTACTTC.

This clone has at least ten counts. The rearrangement uses TRBV4-1 and TRBJ1-2; 9 bases are shared with TRBD1. Germline CDR1 reads MGHRA; CDR2 reads YSYEKL. The V segment lost 5 bases and the J segment 8 bases; nucleotides outside the gene matches: 12. This CDR3 is built from 15 residues. The chain's CDR3 is CASSDQEQGARGYTF. DNA for the CDR3: TGCGCCAGCAGCGACCAAGAACAGGGGGCGCGGGGCTACACCTTC.

This rearrangement joins TRBV2 to TRBJ2-2, with TRBD2 matching over 8 bases. The junction had 4 bases not matched to a gene; V was cut back by 0 bases and J by 4 bases. The CDR3 runs to 16 residues. The germline V gene encodes CDR1 SNHLY and CDR2 FYNNEI. CDR3 DNA: TGTGCCAGCAGTGAAGCACGGCGGGGGGCCACCGGGGAGCTGTTTTTT. This translates into CASSEARRGATGELFF.

The chain employs TRBV3-1 (or the pseudogene TRBV3-2) and TRBJ1-1, with 7 bases fitting TRBD1. Trimming took 4 bases from V and 4 from J; bases not matched to a gene: 3. The CDR3 is 13 amino acids. Germline-derived CDR1 and CDR2 are LGHDT and YNNKEL (reference sequence). The CDR3 DNA is TGTGCCAGCAGCCGACAGGGTAGCACTGAAGCTTTCTTT. The encoded protein is CASSRQGSTEAFF.

As DNA, the CDR3 is TGTGCCAGCAGCGTAGGCGGGGGGCTTAGCACAGATACGCAGTATTTT. As protein: CASSVGGGLSTDTQYF. The V gene is TRBV9, the J gene TRBJ2-3; 8 nucleotides line up with TRBD2. V trimming: 0 bases; J trimming: 0 bases; junction bases outside the gene matches: 3. The CDR3 totals 16 residues. Per the germline V gene, CDR1 is SGDLS and CDR2 is YYNGEE.

This chain uses TRBV13 with TRBJ2-1; maybe TRBD1 (6 bases). This CDR3 is 13 amino acids long. Trimming took off 8 bases at V and 9 bases at J, with 17 bases between the two ends. The germline gives CDR1 PRHDT, CDR2 FYEKMQ (reference sequence). The CDR3 reads CASLPNRVSEQFF. CDR3 coding DNA: TGTGCCAGCCTGCCCAACAGGGTCAGTGAGCAGTTCTTC.

J is TRBJ2-7 and V is TRBV6-1; D may be TRBD1 (5 bases). The germline CDR1 and CDR2 sequences are MNHNS and SASEGT. Trimming took off 5 bases at V and 7 bases at J, with 12 bases between the two ends. This CDR3 has 12 residues. CDR3 in amino acids: CASSSQGAEQYF. CDR3 bases: TGTGCCAGCAGTTCACAAGGGGCAGAGCAGTACTTC.

V usage is TRBV19 and J usage is TRBJ2-6; TRBD1 agrees at 9 bases. This CDR3 region has 21 residues. Unmatched junction bases numbered 14, after V lost 2 bases and J lost 0 bases. CDR1 and CDR2 from the germline V gene are LNHDA and SQIVND (reference sequence). CDR3 loop: CASSIKGGGQGLFSGANVLTF. CDR3 sequence (DNA): TGTGCCAGTAGTATAAAAGGTGGGGGACAGGGACTGTTCTCTGGGGCCAACGTCCTGACTTTC.

The chain combines TRBV4-1 with TRBJ1-5; a weak D match, TRBD1 (5 bases). Between the trimmed V and J ends, which lost 2 bases and 4 bases, there was a span of 9 bases. The CDR3 sequence is 14 residues long. CDR1 MGHRA and CDR2 YSYEKL come from the germline V gene. CDR3 sequence (DNA): TGCGCCAGCAGCCAACCGGGACTTAATCAGCCCCAGCATTTT. It codes for CASSQPGLNQPQHF.

The gene calls are TRBV14 and TRBJ1-5, with D perhaps matching TRBD1 (5 bases). The CDR3 loop spans 21 amino acids. CDR1 and CDR2 (germline): SGHDN, FVKESK. V lost 2 bases, J lost 0 bases, and 26 bases lay in between. The DNA for the CDR3 is TGTGCCAGCAGCCAATCGTGCCTCAGGGCGAAGACGAGTGATAGCAATCAGCCCCAGCATTTT. Protein sequence: CASSQSCLRAKTSDSNQPQHF.